This record looks at one T cell receptor beta chain sequence and its context. Its specificity is unknown. This sample is part of a study of cytomegalovirus exposure and HLA in healthy donors. Study-level results: A few chains tied to CMV proved CMV antigen-specific in vitro.

Sequenced by immunoSEQ multiplex PCR; TCRdb stores in-frame clones only, minus some. The sample has about 98,000 clones, roughly nine tenths seen once. The J segment lost 13 bases and the V segment lost 0 bases, leaving 4 bases of the junction unmatched. CDR1 is MGHRA and CDR2 is YSYEKL in the germline V gene. The CDR3 runs to 12 residues. The sequence came from a man between 18 and 29 years old in good health and CMV-seropositive. Source material: PBMCs. V usage is TRBV4-1 and J usage is TRBJ2-7; the match to TRBD1 covers 9 bases. As DNA, the CDR3 is TGCGCCAGCAGCCAAGATGGGACAGGGAGATACTTC. This sequence encodes CASSQDGTGRYF.